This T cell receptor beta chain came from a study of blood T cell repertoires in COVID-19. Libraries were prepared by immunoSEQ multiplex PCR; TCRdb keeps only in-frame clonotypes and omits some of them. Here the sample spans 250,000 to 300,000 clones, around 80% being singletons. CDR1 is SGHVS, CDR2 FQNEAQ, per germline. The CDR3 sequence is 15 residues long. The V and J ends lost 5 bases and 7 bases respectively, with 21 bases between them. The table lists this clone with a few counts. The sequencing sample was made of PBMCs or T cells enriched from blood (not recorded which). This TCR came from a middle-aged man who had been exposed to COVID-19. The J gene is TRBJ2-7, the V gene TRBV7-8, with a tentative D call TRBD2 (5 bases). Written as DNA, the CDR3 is TGTGCCAGCAGCGACCTAGCCTCAGCCTCCTGGGAGCAGTACTTC. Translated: CASSDLASASWEQYF.